This TCR beta chain was retrieved from a study of cytomegalovirus exposure and HLA in healthy donors. Whole-study results and caveats: Using a false discovery rate of 0.05, a later analysis showed that approximately 17,000 TCR beta sequences were associated with HLA alleles. A later analysis reportedly identified an Asian-associated ancestry cluster as carrying fewer N-insertions than the roughly 670-donor mean.

The V segment lost 3 bases and the J segment 1 base; nucleotides outside the gene matches: 4. Germline V CDR1 and CDR2: SGDLS, YYNGEE. The CDR3 loop spans 15 amino acids. The PCR ran on 60 Vbeta and 13 Jbeta primers. Here immunoSEQ multiplex PCR was the method, and the copy in TCRdb shows in-frame clones only, minus some. Of hundreds of thousands of clones detected, roughly 73% appear once; the ten largest clones hold approximately 0.47%. As for this clone: The antigen is not known.

This TCR derives from a boy aged 10-17 years in good health and CMV-seronegative. The gene calls are TRBV9 and TRBJ2-5, with 9 bases aligning to TRBD2. Sequencing was done on a sample of PBMCs. The CDR3 bases are TGTGCCAGCAGCGGTCTAGCGGGGAGCCAAGAGACCCAGTACTTC. It codes for CASSGLAGSQETQYF.